The entry that follows covers one T cell receptor beta chain sequence. Its antigen remains unknown. This sample stems from a study of shared clonotypes between healthy human individuals. About the study: Each donor's CD4 naive and CD4 memory cells filled three plates apiece, CD8 naive two, and CD8 memory one. Study-wide results and caveats: What rarefaction showed was incomplete sorted-subset sequencing despite large depth. Limitation of the genetic and exposure-history diversity represented came from the few donors.

Replicate sorted-subset PCRs were loaded with roughly 190 ng DNA, approximately 31,000 T cell genomes. Sequencing used immunoSEQ multiplex PCR; TCRdb keeps in-frame clones, though not all of them. The data show 1,400,000 or so clones, with roughly 98.5% seen just once and approximately 0.4% held by the top ten. The sample was naive CD4+ T cells sorted from blood. This sample's subset: CD45RA+ positively selected. This receptor was obtained from a young man in good health.

In nucleotides, the CDR3 is TGTGCCAGCAGTTCGACCCCGGGACAGACCTACGAGCAGTACTTC. Its translation is CASSSTPGQTYEQYF. The genes are TRBV27 and TRBJ2-7, with TRBD1 matching 7 bases. This CDR3 is built from 15 residues. In germline, CDR1 is MNHEY, CDR2 SMNVEV (reference sequence). The ends lost 4 bases at V and 2 bases at J; junction bases unmatched: 8.